This TCR beta chain was recovered during a study of cytomegalovirus exposure and HLA in healthy donors. 60 Vbeta and 13 Jbeta primers were used in PCR. Sequenced by immunoSEQ multiplex PCR; TCRdb stores in-frame clones only, minus some. The table has about 94,000 clones, over 65% seen once; the top ten hold more than 20%. Source material: PBMCs. This sequence originates from a man in his thirties or forties in good health and CMV-seropositive.

The CDR3 protein is CASGVQGSRTGELFF. The DNA of the CDR3 is TGTGCTAGTGGTGTACAGGGTAGTAGGACCGGGGAGCTGTTTTTT. V gene TRBV12-5 combines with J gene TRBJ2-2; D possibly corresponds to TRBD1 (6 bases). The CDR3 is made up of 15 amino acids. The germline V gene has CDR1 LGHNT and CDR2 FRNRAP. The V and J ends lost 5 bases and 5 bases respectively, with 15 bases between them.